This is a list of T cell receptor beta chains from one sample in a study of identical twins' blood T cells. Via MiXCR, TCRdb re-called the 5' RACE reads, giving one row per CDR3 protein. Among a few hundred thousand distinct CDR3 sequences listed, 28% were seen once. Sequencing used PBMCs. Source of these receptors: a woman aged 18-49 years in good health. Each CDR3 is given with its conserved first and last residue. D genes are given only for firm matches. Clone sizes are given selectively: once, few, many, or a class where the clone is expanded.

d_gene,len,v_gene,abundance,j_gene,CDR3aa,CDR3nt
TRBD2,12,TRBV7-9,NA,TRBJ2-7,CASSWGGSEQCF,TGTGCCAGCAGCTGGGGAGGGTCGGAGCAGTGCTTC
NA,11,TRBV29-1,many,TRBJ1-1,CSVFRNTEAFF,TGCAGCGTTTTCAGGAACACTGAAGCTTTCTTT
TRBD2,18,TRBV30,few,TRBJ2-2,CAWIRGEGTGVRAGELFF,TGTGCCTGGATTCGGGGGGAAGGGACGGGAGTACGAGCCGGGGAGCTGTTTTTT
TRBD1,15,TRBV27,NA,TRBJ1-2,CASSPRTGSSYGYTF,TGTGCCAGCAGTCCCCGGACAGGGAGCTCCTATGGCTACACCTTC
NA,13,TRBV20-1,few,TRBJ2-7,CSARLGHSYEQYF,TGCAGTGCTAGGCTAGGACACTCCTACGAGCAGTACTTC
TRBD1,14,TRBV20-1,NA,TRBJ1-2,CSAYTPGQAYGYTF,TGCAGTGCTTACACCCCGGGACAGGCGTACGGCTACACCTTC
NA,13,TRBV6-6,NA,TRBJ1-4,CASSYPGNERLFF,TGTGCCAGCAGTTACCCAGGGAACGAAAGACTGTTTTTT
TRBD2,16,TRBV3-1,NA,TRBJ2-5,CASSQTSGSPRETQYF,TGCGCCAGCAGCCAAACTAGCGGGAGTCCTCGAGAGACCCAGTACTTC
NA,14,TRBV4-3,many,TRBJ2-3,CASSQQGHTDTQYF,TGCGCCAGCAGCCAACAGGGGCACACAGATACGCAGTATTTT
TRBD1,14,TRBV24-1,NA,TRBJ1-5,CATGPLTGNQPQHF,TGTGCCACCGGACCTTTGACAGGGAATCAGCCCCAGCATTTT
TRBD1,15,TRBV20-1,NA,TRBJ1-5,CSAQPRQGGDQPQHF,TGCAGTGCCCAGCCGAGACAGGGAGGTGATCAGCCCCAGCATTTT
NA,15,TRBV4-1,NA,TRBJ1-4,CASSPQASGYEKLFF,TGCGCCAGCAGCCCCCAGGCTTCGGGGTATGAAAAACTGTTTTTT
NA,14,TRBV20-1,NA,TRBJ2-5,CSAARTANQETQYF,TGCAGTGCTGCGAGGACCGCAAACCAAGAGACCCAGTACTTC
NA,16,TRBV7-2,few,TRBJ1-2,CASSLAGQGINYGYTF,TGTGCCAGCAGCTTAGCGGGGCAGGGCATTAACTATGGCTACACCTTC
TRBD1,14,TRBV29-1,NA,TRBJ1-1,CSVSPGTGGTEAFF,TGCAGCGTTTCTCCTGGGACAGGGGGCACTGAAGCTTTCTTT
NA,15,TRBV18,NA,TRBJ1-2,CASSPQSEGPYGYTF,TGTGCCAGCTCACCTCAATCGGAGGGGCCCTATGGCTACACCTTC
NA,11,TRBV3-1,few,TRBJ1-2,CASHHRYGYTF,TGTGCCAGCCACCATCGCTATGGCTACACCTTC
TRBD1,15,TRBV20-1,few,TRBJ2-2,CSAQPGQINTGELFF,TGCAGTGCTCAACCGGGACAGATCAACACCGGGGAGCTGTTTTTT
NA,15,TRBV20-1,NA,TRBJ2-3,CSARVKRRQRDTQYF,TGCAGTGCTAGAGTTAAGCGGCGCCAGCGGGATACGCAGTATTTT
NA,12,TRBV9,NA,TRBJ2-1,CAGSVVRGEQFF,TGTGCCGGCAGCGTAGTGCGGGGTGAGCAGTTCTTC
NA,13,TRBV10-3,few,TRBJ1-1,CAISSQRGTEAFF,TGTGCCATCAGTTCCCAGCGGGGGACTGAAGCTTTCTTT
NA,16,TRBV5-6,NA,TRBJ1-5,CASSLYGGKGNQPQHF,TGTGCCAGCAGCTTGTATGGGGGGAAGGGCAATCAGCCCCAGCATTTT
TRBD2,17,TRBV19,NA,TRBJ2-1,CASSPTSGTDSYNEQFF,TGTGCCAGTAGCCCGACTAGCGGGACCGACTCCTACAATGAGCAGTTCTTC
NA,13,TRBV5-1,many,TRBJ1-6,CASSGTPNSPLHF,TGCGCCAGCAGCGGGACACCGAATTCACCCCTCCACTTT
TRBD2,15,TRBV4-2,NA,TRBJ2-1,CASSHGLAGFNEQFF,TGTGCCAGCAGCCACGGACTAGCGGGGTTCAATGAGCAGTTCTTC
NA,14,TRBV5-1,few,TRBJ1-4,CASSLDSRSEKLFF,TGCGCCAGCAGCTTGGACAGTAGATCCGAAAAACTGTTTTTT
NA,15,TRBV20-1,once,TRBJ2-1,CSARVGVRDYNEQFF,TGCAGTGCTAGAGTGGGCGTGAGGGACTACAATGAGCAGTTCTTC
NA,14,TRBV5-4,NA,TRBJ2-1,CASSATPTDNEQFF,TGTGCCAGCAGCGCCACTCCGACAGACAATGAGCAGTTCTTC
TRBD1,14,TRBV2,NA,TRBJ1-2,CANPRGTVNYGYTF,TGTGCCAACCCCCGAGGGACAGTAAACTATGGCTACACCTTC
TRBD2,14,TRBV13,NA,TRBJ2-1,CASSGRLAGNEQFF,TGTGCCAGCAGCGGAAGACTAGCGGGAAACGAGCAGTTCTTC
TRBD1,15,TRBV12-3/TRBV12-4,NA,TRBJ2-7,CASRRTGAPSYEQYF,TGTGCCAGCAGACGGACAGGGGCTCCTTCCTACGAGCAGTACTTC
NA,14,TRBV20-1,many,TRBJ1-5,CSAPMGPGGQPQHF,TGCAGTGCTCCTATGGGTCCGGGGGGCCAGCCCCAGCATTTT
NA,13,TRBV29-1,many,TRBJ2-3,CSVEGSSTDTQYF,TGCAGCGTTGAAGGCTCCAGCACAGATACGCAGTATTTT
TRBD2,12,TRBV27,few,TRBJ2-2,CASRGGTRELFF,TGTGCCAGCAGGGGGGGGACCAGGGAGCTGTTTTTT
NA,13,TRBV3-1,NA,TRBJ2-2,CASSRISAGELFF,TGTGCCAGCAGTCGGATAAGCGCCGGGGAGCTGTTTTTT
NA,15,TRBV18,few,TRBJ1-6,CASSPGALFNSPLHF,TGTGCCAGCTCACCAGGGGCGCTGTTTAATTCACCCCTCCACTTT
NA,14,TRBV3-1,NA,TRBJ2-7,CASSPQRTSYEQYF,TGTGCCAGCAGCCCCCAGCGTACCTCCTACGAGCAGTACTTC
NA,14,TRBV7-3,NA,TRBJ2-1,CAISSSRDQGQQFF,TGTGCCATCAGCTCGTCGAGGGATCAGGGGCAGCAGTTCTTC
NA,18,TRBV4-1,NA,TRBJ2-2,CASSQDPFDTGDYGELFF,TGCGCCAGCAGCCAAGACCCGTTTGATACGGGAGATTACGGGGAGCTGTTTTTT
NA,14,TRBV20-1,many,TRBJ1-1,CSARVISRDTEAFF,TGCAGTGCTAGAGTCATTTCCAGGGACACTGAAGCTTTCTTT
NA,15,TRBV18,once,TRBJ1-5,CASSPARDRDQPQHF,TGTGCCAGCTCACCGGCCAGGGACCGTGATCAGCCCCAGCATTTT
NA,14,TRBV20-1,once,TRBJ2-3,CSARVLRGADTQYF,TGCAGTGCTAGAGTTTTACGGGGCGCAGATACGCAGTATTTT
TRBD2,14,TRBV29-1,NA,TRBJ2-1,CSVLAGASYNEQFF,TGCAGCGTTCTAGCGGGTGCCTCCTACAATGAGCAGTTCTTC
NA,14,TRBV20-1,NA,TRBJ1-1,CSARDRDKNTEAFF,TGCAGTGCTAGAGATCGGGACAAGAACACTGAAGCTTTCTTT
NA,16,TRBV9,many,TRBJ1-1,CASSVTGGKMNTEAFF,TGTGCCAGCAGCGTAACGGGAGGGAAAATGAACACTGAAGCTTTCTTT
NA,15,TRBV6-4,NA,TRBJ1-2,CASSPGTVASYGYTF,TGTGCCAGCAGTCCCGGGACCGTTGCTTCCTATGGCTACACCTTC
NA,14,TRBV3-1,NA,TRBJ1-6,CASSRNRVGSPLHF,TGTGCCAGCAGCCGAAACAGGGTTGGTTCACCCCTCCACTTT
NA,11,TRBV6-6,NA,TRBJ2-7,CASTLAHEQYF,TGTGCCAGCACTTTGGCCCACGAGCAGTACTTC
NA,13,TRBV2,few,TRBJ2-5,CASIQGFGETQYF,TGTGCCAGCATACAGGGATTCGGAGAGACCCAGTACTTC
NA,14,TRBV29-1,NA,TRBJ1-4,CSVASGAVNEKLFF,TGCAGCGTTGCGTCGGGCGCAGTTAATGAAAAACTGTTTTTT
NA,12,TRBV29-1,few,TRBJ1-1,CSLGRLHTEAFF,TGCAGCCTAGGAAGACTACACACTGAAGCTTTCTTT
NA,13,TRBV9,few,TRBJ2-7,CASSVELGYEQYF,TGTGCCAGCAGCGTAGAACTGGGCTACGAGCAGTACTTC
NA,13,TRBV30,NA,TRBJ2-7,CAWRGTGLYEQYF,TGTGCCTGGAGGGGAACAGGGCTCTACGAGCAGTACTTC
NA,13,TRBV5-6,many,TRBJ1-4,CASSQVLEEKLFF,TGTGCCAGCAGCCAGGTTTTGGAGGAAAAACTGTTTTTT
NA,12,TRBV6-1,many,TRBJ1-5,CASSERDQPQHF,TGTGCCAGCAGTGAAAGAGATCAGCCCCAGCATTTT
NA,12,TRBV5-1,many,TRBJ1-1,CASSVSHTEAFF,TGCGCCAGCAGCGTCAGCCACACTGAAGCTTTCTTT
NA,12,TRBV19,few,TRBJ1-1,CASNRFGAEAFF,TGTGCCAGCAACCGGTTTGGCGCTGAAGCTTTCTTT
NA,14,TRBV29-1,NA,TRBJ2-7,CSVVRGSPSYEQYF,TGCAGCGTTGTTAGAGGGAGTCCCTCCTACGAGCAGTACTTC
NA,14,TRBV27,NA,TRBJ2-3,CASSTIGLEDTQYF,TGTGCCAGCAGCACCATCGGCCTGGAAGATACGCAGTATTTT